This passage covers 28 T cell receptor beta chains from one sample sequenced in a study of T cells in Graves' hyperthyroidism and ophthalmopathy. Authors of the study amplified TCR beta CDR3 regions from RNA transcripts. The primer set for the first-round RT-PCR of the TCR CDR3 was HTBI. TCRdb re-analysed the multiplex PCR reads in MiXCR, keeping a single row per CDR3 protein. The data contain fewer than 600,000 distinct CDR3 sequences, approximately 14% of them singletons. The sample consisted of blood. Receptors originate from a woman aged 18-30 years with Graves' hyperthyroidism.

This clonotype was seen at least ten times. This sequence joins TRBV6-1 and TRBJ2-7, with TRBD1 identical over 9 bases. V lost 5 bases and J lost 5; bases outside the gene matches: 4. Per germline, CDR1 MNHNS and CDR2 SASEGT. CDR3 length: 13 residues. CDR3 coding DNA: TGTGCCAGCAGTACAGGGGGCTGGGACGAGCAGTACTTC. It codes for CASSTGGWDEQYF.

The chain has TRBV11-3 and TRBJ2-3; D call uncertain. The germline gives CDR1 SGHNT, CDR2 YENEEA. The CDR3 is 15 residues long. The germline V and J ends were trimmed by 5 bases and 0 bases, with 12 bases remaining between them. This CDR3 is CASSPRAASTDTQYF. The DNA of the CDR3 is TGTGCCAGCAGCCCTCGAGCAGCTAGCACAGATACGCAGTATTTT.

This clonotype has at least ten counts. CDR3 coding DNA: TGTGCCATCAGTGAGTCGGTATCTAGCTTCGGTAACTATGGCTACACCTTC. The encoded protein is CAISESVSSFGNYGYTF. The chain is built from TRBV10-3 and TRBJ1-2; no firm D call. There are 17 residues in the CDR3. The germline V and J ends were trimmed by 0 bases and 1 base, with 15 bases remaining between them. Germline CDR1 reads ENHRY; CDR2 reads SYGVKD.

This chain uses TRBV11-2 with TRBJ2-7; D remains ambiguous. Trimming cost V 5 bases and J 3 bases, with 14 bases left between them. Germline V lookup: CDR1 SGHAT, CDR2 FQNNGV. The CDR3 has 14 amino acids. The CDR3 loop is CASSGAGSFYEQYF. DNA for the CDR3: TGTGCCAGCAGCGGCGCCGGATCGTTCTACGAGCAGTACTTC.

As to this clonotype: Germline is not matched at one junction end, which may reflect a read error. CDR3 in amino acids: CASGYNEQSF. The DNA for the CDR3 is TGTGCCAGCGGCTACAATGAGCAGTCCTTC. The chain links TRBV11-3 to TRBJ2-1; D remains ambiguous. Germline CDR1 reads SGHNT; CDR2 reads YENEEA. This CDR3 comprises 10 residues. Full variable domain (remainder filled in from reference TRBV11-3 and TRBJ2-1): EAGVVQSPRYKIIEKKQPVAFWCNPISGHNTLYWYLQNLGQGPELLIRYENEEAVDDSQLPKDRFSAERLKGVDSTLKIQPAELGDSAVYLCASGYNEQSFGPGTRLTVL.

This clonotype was recorded at least ten times. The genes are TRBV3-1 and TRBJ2-3; D might be TRBD1 (5 bases). V was trimmed by 4 bases and J by 2 bases, leaving 16 bases between them. Looked up from germline, CDR1 is LGHDT and CDR2 is YNNKEL (reference sequence). This CDR3 has 16 amino acids. CDR3 nucleotides: TGTGCCAGCAGCCTTTCCGGTCAGGGAACCACAGATACGCAGTATTTT. Translating it yields CASSLSGQGTTDTQYF.

This sequence joins TRBV6-1 and TRBJ1-6, with 9 nucleotides matching TRBD1. CDR3 size: 14 residues. V lost 8 bases, J lost 9 bases, and 8 bases stayed unmatched. Germline V gene lookup returns CDR1 MNHNS and CDR2 SASEGT. The CDR3 DNA reads TGTGCCAGCGGGCGACAGGGGGGACCTTCACCCCTCCACTTT. It encodes CASGRQGGPSPLHF.

This clonotype was counted a few times. The V and J genes are TRBV5-6 and TRBJ2-1; no definite D call. Germline V lookup: CDR1 SGHDT, CDR2 YYEEEE. This CDR3 spans 11 amino acids. The V and J ends lost 1 base and 14 bases respectively, with 10 bases between them. CDR3 in amino acids: CASSLRTGEFF. The DNA for the CDR3 is TGTGCCAGCAGCTTGAGGACGGGTGAGTTCTTC.

V is TRBV14 and J is TRBJ2-1, with a possible D match to TRBD1 (6 bases). The germline V gene encodes CDR1 SGHDN and CDR2 FVKESK. The CDR3 consists of 16 residues. The ends were cut back, 3 bases at V and 10 bases at J, with 22 bases in the middle. The CDR3 nucleotides are TGTGCCAGCAGCCATCGCAGGGGCTTCGGCGGAAAGGAGCAGTTCTTC. Protein: CASSHRRGFGGKEQFF.

Ten or more counts support this clonotype. The genes are TRBV28 and TRBJ2-3, with 10 bases matching TRBD1. Germline CDR1 and CDR2: MDHEN and SYDVKM. V dropped 4 bases and J dropped 5; count of bases not matched to a gene: 9. The CDR3 sequence is 16 residues long. The chain's CDR3 is CASSSGTGATQDTQYF. The CDR3 DNA sequence: TGTGCCAGCAGTTCAGGGACAGGGGCCACACAAGATACGCAGTATTTT.

This clonotype was recorded at least ten times. The chain recombines TRBV7-8 with TRBJ2-7; D not resolved. Germline V gene data show CDR1 as SGHVS and CDR2 as FQNEAQ. This CDR3 region has 14 residues. V lost 4 bases and J lost 9, with 19 bases in between. This CDR3 is CASSSSWVQTGQYF. The DNA of the CDR3 is TGTGCCAGCAGCTCCTCATGGGTTCAGACGGGGCAGTACTTC.

This clonotype was seen at least ten times. V and J are TRBV15 and TRBJ1-1; D is undetermined. The CDR3 length is 13 residues. Germline V gene data show CDR1 as LNHNV and CDR2 as YYDKDF (reference sequence). Trimming removed 3 bases from V and 1 base from J, with 6 bases in between. The CDR3 here is CATSSSQNTEAFF. Here the CDR3 DNA reads TGTGCCACCAGCAGCAGTCAGAACACTGAAGCTTTCTTT.

This clonotype has a count of ten or more. J is TRBJ2-3 and V is TRBV27; 9 bases agree with TRBD2. In germline, CDR1 is MNHEY, CDR2 SMNVEV (reference sequence). The CDR3 has 14 residues. The trim removed 6 bases at V and 6 bases at J, leaving 7 bases unmatched. The CDR3 reads CASRGREGLDTQYF. CDR3 sequence (DNA): TGTGCCAGCAGGGGGCGGGAGGGCCTCGATACGCAGTATTTT.

The V and J genes are TRBV15 and TRBJ2-1, with TRBD2 matching over 13 bases. The CDR3 consists of 16 residues. Germline assignment: CDR1 LNHNV and CDR2 YYDKDF (reference sequence). After removal of 4 bases from V and 4 bases from J, the junction contained 4 bases not matched to a gene. The CDR3 loop reads CATSTTSGRAYNEQFF. For the CDR3, the DNA is TGTGCCACCAGCACCACTAGCGGGAGGGCTTACAATGAGCAGTTCTTC.

This clonotype was seen a handful of times. The CDR3 protein is CASSTWATEMNTEAFF. The DNA of the CDR3 is TGTGCCAGCAGCACGTGGGCAACGGAGATGAACACTGAAGCTTTCTTT. The rearrangement joins TRBV6-2 or TRBV6-3 to TRBJ1-1; no clear D gene. V dropped 6 bases and J dropped 0 bases, with 17 bases sitting between them. Germline V lookup: CDR1 MNHEY, CDR2 SVGEGT. The CDR3 covers 16 residues.

At least ten counts were recorded for this clonotype. J is TRBJ2-7 and V is TRBV2; D not certain. V was shortened by 4 bases and J by 5 bases, with 12 bases between the two germline ends. This CDR3 has 13 amino acids. The germline V gene encodes CDR1 SNHLY and CDR2 FYNNEI. CDR3 region: CASSAAGFDEQYF. CDR3 DNA: TGTGCCAGCAGTGCCGCTGGGTTCGACGAGCAGTACTTC.

This clonotype was detected many times. The CDR3: CASSLWTSGSRETQYF. CDR3 DNA: TGTGCCAGCAGCCTCTGGACTAGCGGGAGCCGAGAGACCCAGTACTTC. The chain is built from TRBV7-9 and TRBJ2-5; 13 nucleotides line up with TRBD2. J gave up 4 bases and V 5 bases, and 7 bases lay outside the gene matches. The CDR3 is 16 amino acids. Germline V lookup: CDR1 SEHNR, CDR2 FQNEAQ (reference sequence).

The genes are TRBV12-3 or TRBV12-4 and TRBJ2-3; 9 nucleotides line up with TRBD1. Trimming at V came to 4 bases and at J to 2 bases, leaving 7 bases not matched to a gene. The length of the CDR3 is 16 residues. The CDR3: CASSSSGTGPTDTQYF. CDR3 DNA sequence: TGTGCCAGCAGTTCCAGCGGGACAGGGCCCACAGATACGCAGTATTTT.

This clonotype has only a few counts. The chain employs TRBV6-1 and TRBJ1-5; maybe TRBD1 (5 bases). CDR1 is MNHNS, CDR2 SASEGT, per germline. Deletions cut 8 bases from V and 6 bases from J, with 11 bases between. The CDR3 sequence is 12 residues long. This CDR3 reads CASWDQGQPQHF. The CDR3 DNA sequence: TGTGCCAGCTGGGACCAGGGTCAGCCCCAGCATTTT.

This clonotype was counted ten times or more. The chain is built from TRBV19 and TRBJ1-2; weak D call: TRBD1 (5 bases). The CDR3 spans 10 residues. Germline V CDR1 and CDR2: LNHDA, SQIVND (reference sequence). V was shortened by 7 bases and J by 8 bases, with 8 bases between the two germline ends. The CDR3 coding sequence is TGTGCCAGTAAGGCAGGGGGCTACACCTTC. Encoded protein: CASKAGGYTF.

This clonotype was seen repeatedly, ten times or more. The chain combines TRBV12-3 or TRBV12-4 with TRBJ1-2; tentatively, D is TRBD1 (5 bases). The V gene lost 5 bases and the J gene lost 0 bases, with 13 bases spanning the gap. The CDR3 length is 15 residues. The CDR3 reads CASSTRRGSNYGYTF. The DNA of the CDR3 is TGTGCCAGCAGTACCCGGCGGGGCTCTAACTATGGCTACACCTTC.

The sample holds a few counts of this clonotype. The rearrangement uses TRBV9 and TRBJ1-5; tentative D call: TRBD1 (5 bases). The ends were cut back, 3 bases at V and 5 bases at J, with 9 bases in the middle. CDR3 length: 13 residues. Germline V gene sequence: CDR1 SGDLS, CDR2 YYNGEE. The DNA for the CDR3 is TGTGCCAGCAGCGCCGGGACTTATCAGCCCCAGCATTTT. Amino acid sequence: CASSAGTYQPQHF. The full variable domain, completed using reference TRBV9 and TRBJ1-5, is DSGVTQTPKHLITATGQRVTLRCSPRSGDLSVYWYQQSLDQGLQFLIQYYNGEERAKGNILERFSAQQFPDLHSELNLSSLELGDSALYFCASSAGTYQPQHFGDGTRLSIL.

This clonotype was seen repeatedly, ten times or more. The J gene is TRBJ2-7, the V gene TRBV10-3; D unresolved. V lost 0 bases to trimming and J lost 6 bases, with 12 bases between them. The length of the CDR3 is 14 residues. Germline-derived CDR1 and CDR2 are ENHRY and SYGVKD. The CDR3 coding sequence is TGTGCCATCAGTGAGTCGGGTAGGGCGCCCGAGCAGTACTTC. Its protein product is CAISESGRAPEQYF.

V and J are TRBV5-6 and TRBJ2-2; D unresolved. The CDR3 has 16 residues. Germline V gene sequence: CDR1 SGHDT, CDR2 YYEEEE. V was clipped by 7 bases and J by 1 base, with 17 bases between them. The CDR3 sequence is CASVYSGTLNTGELFF. The CDR3, as DNA: TGTGCCAGCGTCTATTCCGGAACTTTGAACACCGGGGAGCTGTTTTTT.

The chain is built from TRBV20-1 and TRBJ2-5; either TRBD1 or TRBD2 may supply D (6 bases each). CDR3 length equals 14 residues. Germline CDR1 reads DFQATT; CDR2 reads SNEGSKA (reference sequence). The V gene lost 3 bases and the J gene lost 4 bases, with 15 bases spanning the gap. The DNA of the CDR3 is TGCAGTGCTAGTGTCTTCCGGGGGCCAGAGACCCAGTACTTC. It specifies CSASVFRGPETQYF.

There are a few counts of this clonotype. CDR3 protein: CASSLTGAEAFF. CDR3 nucleotide sequence: TGTGCCAGCAGCCTGACGGGGGCTGAAGCTTTCTTT. V usage is TRBV7-9 and J usage is TRBJ1-1, with D possibly being TRBD1 (5 bases). The V gene lost 5 bases and the J gene lost 6 bases, with 10 bases spanning the gap. The CDR3 covers 12 residues. CDR1 is SEHNR and CDR2 is FQNEAQ in the germline V gene (reference sequence). The variable domain in full, with the rest retrieved from reference TRBV7-9 and TRBJ1-1, is DTGVSQNPRHKITKRGQNVTFRCDPISEHNRLYWYRQTLGQGPEFLTYFQNEAQLEKSRLLSDRFSAERPKGSFSTLEIQRTEQGDSAMYLCASSLTGAEAFFGQGTRLTVV.

This clonotype was detected a few times. The rearrangement links TRBV5-8 to TRBJ2-7, with TRBD2 matching 7 bases. The CDR3 contains 15 residues. V lost 2 bases to trimming and J lost 4 bases; unmatched junction nucleotides: 9. Germline lookup yields CDR1 SGHTS and CDR2 YDEGEE. CDR3 sequence: CASSLRRETAYEQYF. CDR3 DNA sequence: TGTGCCAGCAGCTTACGGCGGGAGACCGCTTACGAGCAGTACTTC.

This rearrangement joins TRBV20-1 to TRBJ2-5; no firm D call. V was pared by 6 bases and J by 1 base, with 18 bases between. Germline V gene sequence: CDR1 DFQATT, CDR2 SNEGSKA (reference sequence). This CDR3 region has 15 residues. Here the CDR3 DNA reads TGCAGTGCAAAGCTAAGCGAGACTCTCCAAGAGACCCAGTACTTC. Its translation: CSAKLSETLQETQYF.